The T cell receptor beta chain under discussion was sequenced for a study of T cell responses to AZD1222 COVID-19 vaccine. Assay: immunoSEQ multiplex PCR; the TCRdb copy retains only in-frame clones and omits some. The table shows about 160,000 clones, with roughly nine tenths occurring only once. Comment on this clone: What it recognizes is unknown.

Germline assignment: CDR1 SEHNR and CDR2 FQNEAQ (reference sequence). The CDR3 has 16 amino acids. Trimming removed 1 base at V and 8 bases at J, with 18 bases between. Points from the study as a whole: Spike-specific TCR repertoires showed rising breadth and depth after two AZD1222 doses.

The sequence derives from an adult who received the AZD1222 COVID-19 vaccine. The sample in question was peripheral blood, obtained 28 days after the second AZD1222 dose. The rearrangement uses TRBV7-9 and TRBJ2-1; no clear D. CDR3 loop: CASSLGWASISHEQFF. For the CDR3, the DNA is TGTGCCAGCAGCTTAGGTTGGGCCTCAATTTCCCATGAGCAGTTCTTC.